One sample yielded the 5 T cell receptor beta chains listed below, sequenced in a study of breast tumors, draining lymph nodes, adjacent tissues. MiXCR, run by TCRdb on the multiplex PCR reads, gives a single entry per CDR3 protein. This table holds approximately 13,000 distinct CDR3 sequences, 45% to 50% found once. The source material was tumor-adjacent breast tissue. The receptors were gathered from a female donor with breast cancer. Some clones in this sample may be carry-over from other donors' samples.

This clonotype has ten or more counts. The CDR3 DNA follows: TGCAGTGCTAGAGGGTGGGACAGGGATATTGATGAGCAGTTCTTC. As protein: CSARGWDRDIDEQFF. The rearrangement joins TRBV20-1 to TRBJ2-1; 9 bases fit TRBD1. With V trimmed by 1 base and J by 8 bases, 9 bases remained unmatched. In germline, CDR1 is DFQATT, CDR2 SNEGSKA (reference sequence). This CDR3 contains 15 residues.

The V and J genes are TRBV2 and TRBJ1-4; D remains ambiguous. The germline V gene encodes CDR1 SNHLY and CDR2 FYNNEI. Trimming stripped 6 bases from V and 3 bases from J, with 14 bases between. CDR3 length: 15 amino acids. The CDR3 spells CASSRVVGSNEKLFF. Here the CDR3 DNA reads TGTGCCAGCAGCCGGGTTGTCGGGTCTAATGAAAAACTGTTTTTT.

The genes are TRBV5-5 and TRBJ2-3; D is unresolved. Trimming left V 0 bases short and J 3 bases short, with 17 bases between. In germline, CDR1 is SGHKS, CDR2 YYEKEE (reference sequence). This CDR3 has 17 residues. The CDR3 DNA reads as TGTGCCAGCAGCTTGGCCCCCGCGACCGGGTGGACAGATACGCAGTATTTT. It encodes CASSLAPATGWTDTQYF.

V and J are TRBV12-5 and TRBJ2-6; D uncertain. Germline values: CDR1 LGHNT, CDR2 FRNRAP. The CDR3 totals 15 residues. Trimming removed 2 bases from V and 0 bases from J, with 5 bases in between. CDR3 region: CASGLQISGANVLTF. The CDR3 coding sequence is TGTGCTAGTGGTTTGCAGATCTCTGGGGCCAACGTCCTGACTTTC.

The genes are TRBV4-1 and TRBJ2-7, with 12 bases that match TRBD2. CDR3 length equals 17 residues. After removal of 4 bases from V and 6 bases from J, the junction contained 13 bases not matched to a gene. Germline lookup yields CDR1 MGHRA and CDR2 YSYEKL. This chain's CDR3 is CASSPGTSGQGGGEQYF. CDR3 DNA sequence: TGCGCCAGCAGCCCGGGGACTAGCGGGCAAGGGGGAGGCGAGCAGTACTTC.